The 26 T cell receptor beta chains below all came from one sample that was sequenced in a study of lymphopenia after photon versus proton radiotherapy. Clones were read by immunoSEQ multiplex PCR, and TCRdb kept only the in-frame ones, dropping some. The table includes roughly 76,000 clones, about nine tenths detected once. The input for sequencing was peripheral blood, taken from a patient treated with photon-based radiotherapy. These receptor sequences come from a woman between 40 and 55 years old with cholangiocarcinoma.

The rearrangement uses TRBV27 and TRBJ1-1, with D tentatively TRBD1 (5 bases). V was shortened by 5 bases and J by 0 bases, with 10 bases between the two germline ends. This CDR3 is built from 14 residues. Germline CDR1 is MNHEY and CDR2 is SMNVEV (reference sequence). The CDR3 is CASSLGLMNTEAFF. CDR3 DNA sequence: TGTGCCAGCAGTCTGGGACTCATGAACACTGAAGCTTTCTTT.

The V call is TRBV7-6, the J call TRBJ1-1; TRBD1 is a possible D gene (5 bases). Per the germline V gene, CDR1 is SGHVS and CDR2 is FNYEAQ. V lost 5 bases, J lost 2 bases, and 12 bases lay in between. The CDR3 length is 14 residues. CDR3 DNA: TGTGCCAGCAGCCCCGGGGCCGCAAACACTGAAGCTTTCTTT. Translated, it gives CASSPGAANTEAFF.

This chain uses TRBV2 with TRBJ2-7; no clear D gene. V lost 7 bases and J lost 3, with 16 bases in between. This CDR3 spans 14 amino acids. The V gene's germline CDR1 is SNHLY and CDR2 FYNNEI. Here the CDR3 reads CASKVLGKNYEQYF. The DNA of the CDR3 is TGTGCCAGCAAGGTACTTGGCAAAAACTACGAGCAGTACTTC.

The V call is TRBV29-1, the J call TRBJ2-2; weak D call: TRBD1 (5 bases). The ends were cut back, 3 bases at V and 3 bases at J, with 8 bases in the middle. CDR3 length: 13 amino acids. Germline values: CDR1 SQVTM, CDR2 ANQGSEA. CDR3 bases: TGCAGCGTTGATACAGGATACACCGGGGAGCTGTTTTTT. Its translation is CSVDTGYTGELFF.

In nucleotides, the CDR3 is TGTGCCAGCAGTCTAGGGACAGGGCGAAGCAATCAGCCCCAGCATTTT. Translation gives CASSLGTGRSNQPQHF. This chain connects TRBV27 to TRBJ1-5, with TRBD1 matching over 9 bases. V shed 5 bases and J 1 base; nucleotides not matched to a gene: 6. Germline CDR1 reads MNHEY; CDR2 reads SMNVEV (reference sequence). The CDR3 spans 16 residues.

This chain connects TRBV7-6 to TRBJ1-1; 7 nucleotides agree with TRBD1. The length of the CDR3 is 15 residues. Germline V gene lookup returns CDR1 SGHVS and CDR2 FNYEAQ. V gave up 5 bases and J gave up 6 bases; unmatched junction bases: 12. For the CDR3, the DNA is TGTGCCAGCAGCGCCCAAACAGGGGTGGCGTCTGAAGCTTTCTTT. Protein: CASSAQTGVASEAFF.

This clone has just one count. The CDR3 DNA is TGTGCCAGCAGTAAAACGAGGACTGGCTTGGGGAAGACCCAGTACTTC. It encodes CASSKTRTGLGKTQYF. The chain is built from TRBV27 and TRBJ2-5; D may be TRBD2 (5 bases). The V end was cut by 5 bases, the J end by 6 bases, with 22 bases between. The CDR3 has 16 residues. Germline V lookup: CDR1 MNHEY, CDR2 SMNVEV (reference sequence).

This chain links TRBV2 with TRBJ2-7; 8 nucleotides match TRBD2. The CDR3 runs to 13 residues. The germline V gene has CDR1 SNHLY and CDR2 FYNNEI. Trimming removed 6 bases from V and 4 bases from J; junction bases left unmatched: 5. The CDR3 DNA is TGTGCCAGCAGGCCGGGCGGGGGGTACGAGCAGTACTTC. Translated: CASRPGGGYEQYF.

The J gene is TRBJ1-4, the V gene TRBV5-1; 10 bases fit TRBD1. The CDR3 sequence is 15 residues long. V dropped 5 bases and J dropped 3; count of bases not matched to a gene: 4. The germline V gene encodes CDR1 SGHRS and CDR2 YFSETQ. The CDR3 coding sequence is TGCGCCAGCAGTCGACAGGGGGCGCCTAATGAAAAACTGTTTTTT. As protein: CASSRQGAPNEKLFF.

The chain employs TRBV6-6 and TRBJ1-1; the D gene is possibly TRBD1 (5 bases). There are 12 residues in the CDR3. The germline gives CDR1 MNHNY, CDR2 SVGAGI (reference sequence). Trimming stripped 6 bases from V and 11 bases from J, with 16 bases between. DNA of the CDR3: TGTGCCAGCAGCACAGGCTTAGGGGAGGCTTTCTTT. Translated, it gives CASSTGLGEAFF.

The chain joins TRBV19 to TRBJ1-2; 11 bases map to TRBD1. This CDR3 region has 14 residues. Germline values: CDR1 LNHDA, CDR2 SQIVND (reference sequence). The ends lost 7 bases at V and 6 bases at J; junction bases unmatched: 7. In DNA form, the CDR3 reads TGTGCCAGTAACCCAGGGACAGGGGGAAATGGCTACACCTTC. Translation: CASNPGTGGNGYTF.

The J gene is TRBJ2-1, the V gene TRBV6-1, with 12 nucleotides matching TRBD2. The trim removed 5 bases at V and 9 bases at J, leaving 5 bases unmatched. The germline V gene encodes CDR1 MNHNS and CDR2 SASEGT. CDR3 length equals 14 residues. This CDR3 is CASSPGLAGGEQFF. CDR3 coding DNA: TGTGCCAGCAGTCCGGGACTAGCGGGTGGTGAGCAGTTCTTC.

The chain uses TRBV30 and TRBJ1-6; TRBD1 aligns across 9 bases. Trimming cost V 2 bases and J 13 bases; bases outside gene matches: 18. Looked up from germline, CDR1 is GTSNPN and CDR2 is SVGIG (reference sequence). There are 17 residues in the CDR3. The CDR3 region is CAWSSPGQGSSSRPLHF. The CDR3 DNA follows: TGTGCCTGGAGTTCTCCGGGACAGGGATCTTCTTCGAGGCCCCTCCACTTT.

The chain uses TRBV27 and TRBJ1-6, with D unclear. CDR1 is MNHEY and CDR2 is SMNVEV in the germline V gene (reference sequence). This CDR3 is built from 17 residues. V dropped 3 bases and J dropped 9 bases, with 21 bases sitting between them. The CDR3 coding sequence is TGTGCCAGCAGTTTCACCCCTGGGCAGGCAGGTGGTTCACCCCTCCACTTT. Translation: CASSFTPGQAGGSPLHF.

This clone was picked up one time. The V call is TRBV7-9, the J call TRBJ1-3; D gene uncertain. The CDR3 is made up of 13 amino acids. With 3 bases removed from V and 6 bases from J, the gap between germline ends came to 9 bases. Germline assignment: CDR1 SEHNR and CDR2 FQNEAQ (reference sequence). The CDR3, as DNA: TGTGCCAGCAGCTTGGTACGGGAAAACACCATATATTTT. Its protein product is CASSLVRENTIYF.

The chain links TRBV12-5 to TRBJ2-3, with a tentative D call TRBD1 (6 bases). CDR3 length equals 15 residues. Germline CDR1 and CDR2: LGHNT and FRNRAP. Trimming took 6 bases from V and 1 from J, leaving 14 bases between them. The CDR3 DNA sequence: TGTGCTAGTGGGGAAGGGGGTTGGGGCACAGATACGCAGTATTTT. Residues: CASGEGGWGTDTQYF.

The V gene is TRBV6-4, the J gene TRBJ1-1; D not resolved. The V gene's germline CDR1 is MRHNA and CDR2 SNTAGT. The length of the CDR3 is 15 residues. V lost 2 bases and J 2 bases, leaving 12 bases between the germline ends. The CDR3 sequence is CASSDRAGSNTEAFF. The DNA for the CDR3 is TGTGCCAGCAGTGACCGGGCAGGCTCTAACACTGAAGCTTTCTTT.

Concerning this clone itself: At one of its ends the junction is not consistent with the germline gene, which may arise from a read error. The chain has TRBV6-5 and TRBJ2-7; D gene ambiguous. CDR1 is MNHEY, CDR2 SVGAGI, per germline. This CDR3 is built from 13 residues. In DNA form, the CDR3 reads TGTGCCGGCAGTCAGACTGCCACCTACGAGCAGTACTTC. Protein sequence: CAGSQTATYEQYF.

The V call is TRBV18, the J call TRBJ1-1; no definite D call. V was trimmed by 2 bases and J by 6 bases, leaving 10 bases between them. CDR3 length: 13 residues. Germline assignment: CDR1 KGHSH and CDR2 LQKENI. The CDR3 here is CASSPWEGAEAFF. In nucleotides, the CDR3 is TGTGCCAGCTCACCATGGGAGGGAGCTGAAGCTTTCTTT.

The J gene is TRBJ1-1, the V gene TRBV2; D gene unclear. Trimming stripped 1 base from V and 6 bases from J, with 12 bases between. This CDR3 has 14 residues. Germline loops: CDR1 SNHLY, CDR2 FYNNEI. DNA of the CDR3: TGTGCCAGCAGTGAAGAGGGAATTTACCCTGAAGCTTTCTTT. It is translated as CASSEEGIYPEAFF.

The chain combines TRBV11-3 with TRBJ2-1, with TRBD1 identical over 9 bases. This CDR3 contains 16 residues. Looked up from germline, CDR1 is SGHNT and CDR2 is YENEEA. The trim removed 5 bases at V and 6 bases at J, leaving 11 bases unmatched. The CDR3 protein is CASSPSSQGAGNEQFF. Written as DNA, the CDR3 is TGTGCCAGCAGCCCATCTTCACAGGGGGCCGGCAATGAGCAGTTCTTC.

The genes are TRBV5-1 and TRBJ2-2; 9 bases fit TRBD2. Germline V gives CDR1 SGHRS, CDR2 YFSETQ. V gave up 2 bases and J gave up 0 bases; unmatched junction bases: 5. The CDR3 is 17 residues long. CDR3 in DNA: TGCGCCAGCAGCTTAGCGGGGGGTCTGTCGAACACCGGGGAGCTGTTTTTT. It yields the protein CASSLAGGLSNTGELFF.

The CDR3 loop reads CASSVDDGGMYEQYF. In DNA form, the CDR3 reads TGTGCCAGCAGCGTAGACGACGGGGGGATGTACGAGCAGTACTTC. The rearrangement joins TRBV9 to TRBJ2-7, with 7 bases lining up with TRBD2. Germline loops: CDR1 SGDLS, CDR2 YYNGEE. Trimming removed 0 bases from V and 4 bases from J; junction bases left unmatched: 7. The CDR3 runs to 15 residues.

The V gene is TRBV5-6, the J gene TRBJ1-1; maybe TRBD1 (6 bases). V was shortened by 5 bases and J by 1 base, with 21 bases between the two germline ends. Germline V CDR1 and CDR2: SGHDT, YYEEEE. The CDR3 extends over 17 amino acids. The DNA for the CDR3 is TGTGCCAGCAGTCGGACTTTGGGGGGACAAGGGAACACTGAAGCTTTCTTT. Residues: CASSRTLGGQGNTEAFF.

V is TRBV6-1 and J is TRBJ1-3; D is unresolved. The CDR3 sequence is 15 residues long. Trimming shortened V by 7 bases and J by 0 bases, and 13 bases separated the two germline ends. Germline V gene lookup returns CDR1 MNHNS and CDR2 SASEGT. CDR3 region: CASTRLTRSGNTIYF. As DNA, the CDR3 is TGTGCCAGCACACGACTGACCCGCTCTGGAAACACCATATATTTT.

CDR3 protein: CSVGEGALGAFF. The CDR3 coding sequence is TGCAGCGTGGGAGAGGGGGCCCTGGGAGCTTTCTTT. This sequence joins TRBV29-1 and TRBJ1-1, with 7 nucleotides matching TRBD1. CDR1 SQVTM and CDR2 ANQGSEA come from the germline V gene. With V trimmed by 6 bases and J by 10 bases, 11 bases remained unmatched. The CDR3 spans 12 residues.